These 26 T cell receptor beta chains share one sample of origin, sequenced in a study of cytomegalovirus exposure and HLA in healthy donors. 13 Jbeta primers and 60 Vbeta primers were used for the PCR. TCRdb's copy holds only in-frame clones and misses some; the assay was immunoSEQ multiplex PCR. The sample includes 150,000 to 200,000 clones, just under 80% of them seen just once. The source material was PBMCs. The source of these receptors is a man younger than 35 in good health and CMV-seropositive.

This clone turned up a few times. The chain carries TRBV4-2 and TRBJ1-1, with 9 nucleotides matching TRBD1. CDR3 length: 14 residues. The trim removed 4 bases at V and 5 bases at J, leaving 5 bases unmatched. Germline CDR1 reads LGHNA; CDR2 reads YNFKEQ. The CDR3 DNA is TGTGCCAGCAGCCTTGGGACAGGGAGGACTGAAGCTTTCTTT. Translated, it gives CASSLGTGRTEAFF.

This sequence joins TRBV9 and TRBJ1-1; 8 bases line up with TRBD1. V was clipped by 4 bases and J by 2 bases; unmatched bases: 7. Germline-derived CDR1 and CDR2 are SGDLS and YYNGEE. The CDR3 sequence is 15 residues long. DNA of the CDR3: TGTGCCAGCAGCCGAGGACAGGGAGGAAACACTGAAGCTTTCTTT. Encoded protein: CASSRGQGGNTEAFF.

V usage is TRBV5-4 and J usage is TRBJ1-2, with a possible D match to TRBD1 (6 bases). V lost 5 bases, J lost 8 bases, and 28 bases lay in between. Per the germline V gene, CDR1 is SGHNT and CDR2 is YYREEE (reference sequence). The CDR3 has 17 amino acids. CDR3 DNA sequence: TGTGCCAGCAGTCCCCCAGGGGTGGGCCAGAGGGGTAGAGGCTACACCTTC. Translated: CASSPPGVGQRGRGYTF.

The rearrangement uses TRBV5-1 and TRBJ1-2, with D hard to call. With 0 bases removed from V and 5 bases from J, the gap between germline ends came to 11 bases. There are 14 residues in the CDR3. Germline assignment: CDR1 SGHRS and CDR2 YFSETQ. This CDR3 is CASSLAGDYYGYTF. The CDR3 nucleotides are TGCGCCAGCAGCTTGGCGGGAGACTATTATGGCTACACCTTC.

The chain links TRBV7-6 to TRBJ2-1; D is ambiguous. V was trimmed by 7 bases and J by 0 bases, leaving 13 bases between them. CDR1 is SGHVS, CDR2 FNYEAQ, per germline. CDR3 size: 15 residues. The CDR3 spells CASTSKWSSYNEQFF. Written as DNA, the CDR3 is TGTGCCAGCACCTCTAAGTGGAGCTCCTACAATGAGCAGTTCTTC.

V is TRBV29-1 and J is TRBJ2-5, with 9 positions matching TRBD2. Trimming removed 7 bases from V and 11 bases from J; junction bases left unmatched: 14. Germline-derived CDR1 and CDR2 are SQVTM and ANQGSEA. The CDR3 consists of 13 residues. The CDR3 DNA sequence: TGCAGCGGGATACTAGCGGGCGGGATGGGGCAGTACTTC. Its protein product is CSGILAGGMGQYF.

This clone was found a few times. The CDR3 protein is CASSYRTNGELFF. For the CDR3, the DNA is TGTGCCAGCAGTTACCGGACTAACGGGGAGCTGTTTTTT. The chain has TRBV28 and TRBJ2-2, with a tentative D call TRBD2 (6 bases). V shed 4 bases and J shed 7 bases, with 10 bases lying between them. CDR1 is MDHEN and CDR2 is SYDVKM in the germline V gene. The CDR3 loop spans 13 amino acids.

In this sample, this clone turned up a few times. The chain is built from TRBV5-1 and TRBJ2-3, with a weak D call TRBD2 (7 bases). Trimming removed 4 bases at V and 2 bases at J, with 26 bases between. This CDR3 region has 19 residues. CDR1 is SGHRS and CDR2 is YFSETQ in the germline V gene. The CDR3 loop is CASSTTSGGASYYTDTQYF. CDR3 DNA: TGCGCCAGCAGCACTACTAGTGGGGGGGCTTCATACTACACAGATACGCAGTATTTT. The whole variable domain, remainder taken from reference TRBV5-1 and TRBJ2-3, is KAGVTQTPRYLIKTRGQQVTLSCSPISGHRSVSWYQQTPGQGLQFLFEYFSETQRNKGNFPGRFSGRQFSNSRSEMNVSTLELGDSALYLCASSTTSGGASYYTDTQYFGPGTRLTVL.

The chain links TRBV5-4 to TRBJ2-6, with D possibly matching TRBD1 (6 bases). CDR3 length: 14 amino acids. Germline assignment: CDR1 SGHNT and CDR2 YYREEE (reference sequence). With 5 bases removed from V and 4 bases from J, the gap between germline ends came to 10 bases. The CDR3 sequence: CASSPTGGANVLTF. The DNA of the CDR3 is TGTGCCAGCAGTCCGACAGGAGGGGCCAACGTCCTGACTTTC. The full variable domain, rest sourced from reference TRBV5-4 and TRBJ2-6, is ETGVTQSPTHLIKTRGQQVTLRCSSQSGHNTVSWYQQALGQGPQFIFQYYREEENGRGNFPPRFSGLQFPNYSSELNVNALELDDSALYLCASSPTGGANVLTFGAGSRLTVL.

In nucleotides, the CDR3 is TGTGCCAGCAGTCCTGAGGACACCTCGTACACTGAAGCTTTCTTT. As protein: CASSPEDTSYTEAFF. V usage is TRBV27 and J usage is TRBJ1-1; tentatively, D is TRBD1 (5 bases). V shed 5 bases and J shed 3 bases, with 16 bases lying between them. The germline V gene encodes CDR1 MNHEY and CDR2 SMNVEV (reference sequence). The CDR3 length is 15 residues.

The V gene is TRBV30, the J gene TRBJ2-7; 11 positions agree with TRBD2. Germline CDR1 reads GTSNPN; CDR2 reads SVGIG (reference sequence). The CDR3 totals 14 residues. Germline trimming cut 4 bases from V and 2 bases from J; bases unmatched to any gene: 4. This chain's CDR3 is CAWTQLAGAYEQYF. The CDR3 nucleotides are TGTGCCTGGACCCAACTAGCGGGGGCCTACGAGCAGTACTTC.

The CDR3 DNA reads TGTGCCAGCAGCTCTTCTACCGGGACAGACAATGAAAAACTGTTTTTT. Protein: CASSSSTGTDNEKLFF. V and J are TRBV5-4 and TRBJ1-4; TRBD1 matches 7 bases. Germline assignment: CDR1 SGHNT and CDR2 YYREEE (reference sequence). The CDR3 consists of 16 residues. The V segment lost 3 bases and the J segment 5 bases; nucleotides outside the gene matches: 10.

This chain joins TRBV11-2 and TRBJ2-1, with 10 nucleotides matching TRBD2. CDR3 length equals 15 residues. Germline-derived CDR1 and CDR2 are SGHAT and FQNNGV. V lost 3 bases to trimming and J lost 5 bases; unmatched junction nucleotides: 4. In DNA form, the CDR3 reads TGTGCCAGCAGCTTTGGACTAGCGGAGAACAATGAGCAGTTCTTC. This encodes CASSFGLAENNEQFF.

This clone was detected a few times. The chain uses TRBV19 and TRBJ1-1; TRBD1 agrees at 7 bases. The CDR3 contains 13 residues. Germline V CDR1 and CDR2: LNHDA, SQIVND (reference sequence). V was pared by 6 bases and J by 0 bases, with 1 base of the junction left unmatched. The CDR3 DNA reads TGTGCCAGTAGGGGGACAGTGAACACTGAAGCTTTCTTT. It specifies CASRGTVNTEAFF. Filled out from reference TRBV19 and TRBJ1-1, the complete variable domain reads DGGITQSPKYLFRKEGQNVTLSCEQNLNHDAMYWYRQDPGQGLRLIYYSQIVNDFQKGDIAEGYSVSREKKESFPLTVTSAQKNPTAFYLCASRGTVNTEAFFGQGTRLTVV.

The chain employs TRBV2 and TRBJ1-1, with 11 positions matching TRBD1. With V trimmed by 9 bases and J by 0 bases, 9 bases remained unmatched. CDR1 is SNHLY and CDR2 is FYNNEI in the germline V gene. This CDR3 is built from 16 residues. The CDR3 sequence: CASRTGGLLMNTEAFF. In DNA, the CDR3 is TGTGCCAGTAGGACAGGGGGCCTACTAATGAACACTGAAGCTTTCTTT.

This chain connects TRBV2 to TRBJ2-3; 7 positions match TRBD2. The ends lost 11 bases at V and 2 bases at J; junction bases unmatched: 10. CDR1 and CDR2 from the germline V gene are SNHLY and FYNNEI. The CDR3 runs to 14 residues. The CDR3 DNA is TGTGCCTGCTTAGTGGGGGGGACCACAGATACGCAGTATTTT. The encoded protein is CACLVGGTTDTQYF.

The J gene is TRBJ1-5, the V gene TRBV19; 9 positions agree with TRBD1. CDR3 length equals 17 residues. The trim removed 6 bases at V and 1 base at J, leaving 10 bases unmatched. Per the germline V gene, CDR1 is LNHDA and CDR2 is SQIVND (reference sequence). CDR3 in amino acids: CASRPGQGVPSNQPQHF. The CDR3 coding sequence is TGTGCCAGTAGACCGGGACAGGGCGTACCCAGCAATCAGCCCCAGCATTTT.

The chain combines TRBV23-1 with TRBJ2-2; D is unclear. TRBV23-1 has ORF status, its function being uncertain. This CDR3 has 16 amino acids. V dropped 1 base and J dropped 0 bases, with 9 bases sitting between them. The CDR3 coding sequence is TGCGCCAGCAGTCAATACCGGTTCTCGAACACCGGGGAGCTGTTTTTT. Protein sequence: CASSQYRFSNTGELFF.

This chain joins TRBV2 and TRBJ1-1; 7 nucleotides match TRBD1. V dropped 1 base and J dropped 0; count of bases not matched to a gene: 8. This CDR3 is 17 amino acids long. CDR1 is SNHLY and CDR2 is FYNNEI in the germline V gene. The CDR3 DNA reads as TGTGCCAGCAGTGAAGAGGGGGCCTACCCCATGAACACTGAAGCTTTCTTT. Translated, it gives CASSEEGAYPMNTEAFF.

V gene TRBV15 combines with J gene TRBJ2-1; possible D gene TRBD2, 6 bases. The V end lost 5 bases, the J end lost 0 bases, and 17 bases lay between the germline ends. Germline loops: CDR1 LNHNV, CDR2 YYDKDF (reference sequence). The CDR3 totals 17 residues. CDR3 loop: CATSARIAEPSYNEQFF. CDR3 sequence (DNA): TGTGCCACCAGCGCCCGAATAGCGGAACCCTCCTACAATGAGCAGTTCTTC.

The chain uses TRBV5-4 and TRBJ1-5, with D uncertain. CDR1 and CDR2 from the germline V gene are SGHNT and YYREEE (reference sequence). This CDR3 is built from 16 residues. V lost 0 bases to trimming and J lost 2 bases, with 12 bases between them. Here the CDR3 reads CASSLEPGMGNQPQHF. Here the CDR3 DNA reads TGTGCCAGCAGCTTGGAGCCGGGGATGGGCAATCAGCCCCAGCATTTT.

The rearrangement joins TRBV7-9 to TRBJ2-2; D unresolved. Deletions cut 1 base from V and 5 bases from J, with 5 bases between. The length of the CDR3 is 13 residues. Germline assignment: CDR1 SEHNR and CDR2 FQNEAQ (reference sequence). CDR3 protein: CASSLERTGELFF. The CDR3 DNA reads TGTGCCAGCAGCTTAGAGAGGACCGGGGAGCTGTTTTTT.

This chain links TRBV4-1 with TRBJ2-7, with 8 bases matching TRBD2. Germline V gene data show CDR1 as MGHRA and CDR2 as YSYEKL. This CDR3 is built from 18 residues. The ends lost 4 bases at V and 4 bases at J; junction bases unmatched: 18. As DNA, the CDR3 is TGCGCCAGCAGCCCCCTCCCGGGACTAGTGGGGGGAGTTTACGAGCAGTACTTC. Translated: CASSPLPGLVGGVYEQYF.

Only one count was recorded for this clone. The chain joins TRBV4-3 to TRBJ2-5; D ambiguous. Gene TRBJ2-7 matches the end of the DNA better, so the J call may be wrong. Germline-derived CDR1 and CDR2 are LGHNA and YSLEER. The CDR3 totals 15 residues. CDR3 amino acids: CASSQDNKPPYEQYF. The CDR3 DNA follows: TGCGCCAGCAGCCAAGATAATAAACCCCCTTACGAGCAGTACTTC.

V usage is TRBV4-3 and J usage is TRBJ2-7; 9 nucleotides match TRBD2. The V gene end was trimmed by 3 bases and the J gene end by 6 bases; junction bases not matched to a gene: 18. The V gene's germline CDR1 is LGHNA and CDR2 YSLEER. The CDR3 loop spans 18 amino acids. CDR3 nucleotide sequence: TGCGCCAGCAGCCAGTACCTGGCGGGGCGGGAGGGCCTTACCGAGCAGTACTTC. Protein: CASSQYLAGREGLTEQYF.

The chain employs TRBV27 and TRBJ2-7, with a tentative D call TRBD1 (5 bases). Trimming shortened V by 0 bases and J by 4 bases, and 22 bases separated the two germline ends. Looked up from germline, CDR1 is MNHEY and CDR2 is SMNVEV (reference sequence). The CDR3 is 18 residues long. The CDR3 coding sequence is TGTGCCAGCAGTTTATCGATAAGGGCAGCCCAGAAGGGGTACGAGCAGTACTTC. Its protein product is CASSLSIRAAQKGYEQYF.